Listed here are 20 T cell receptor beta chains from one sample, sequenced in a study of blood T cell repertoires in COVID-19. Some clones are missing from TCRdb's copy, which holds only in-frame ones; the method was immunoSEQ multiplex PCR. There are approximately 230,000 clones in the sample; about 80% occur only once, and about 10% lies in the top ten. What was sequenced was peripheral blood. The source is a man older than 75 with acute or convalescent COVID-19.

The chain uses TRBV30 and TRBJ2-5; 8 nucleotides agree with TRBD1. Losses at the gene ends were 1 base for V and 5 bases for J; bases not matched to a gene: 3. The CDR3 is 13 amino acids. In germline, CDR1 is GTSNPN, CDR2 SVGIG (reference sequence). CDR3 region: CAWSGQGAETQYF. The DNA of the CDR3 is TGTGCCTGGAGTGGGCAGGGGGCTGAGACCCAGTACTTC.

The rearrangement links TRBV11-1 to TRBJ2-7; D not resolved. Deletions cut 0 bases from V and 5 bases from J, with 2 bases between. The CDR3 runs to 11 residues. Germline assignment: CDR1 SGHAT and CDR2 FQDESV (reference sequence). The CDR3 nucleotides read TGTGCCAGCAGCTTAGCTAACGAGCAGTACTTC. This encodes CASSLANEQYF.

The chain uses TRBV6-5 and TRBJ2-3; D may be TRBD1 (6 bases). Germline V CDR1 and CDR2: MNHEY, SVGAGI. The V end lost 7 bases, the J end lost 6 bases, and 20 bases lay between the germline ends. This CDR3 spans 15 amino acids. The CDR3 DNA reads TGTGCCAGCACCTTGAAATGGGGGCCCCAGGATACGCAGTATTTT. Residues: CASTLKWGPQDTQYF.

The genes are TRBV24-1 and TRBJ2-1; 7 bases match TRBD2. Germline V lookup: CDR1 KGHDR, CDR2 SFDVKD. The J segment lost 7 bases and the V segment lost 4 bases, leaving 15 bases of the junction unmatched. The CDR3 has 17 residues. For the CDR3, the DNA is TGTGCCACCAGTGACCTAACTAGCGCTCGGGAGAGGAATGAGCAGTTCTTC. Residues: CATSDLTSARERNEQFF.

V usage is TRBV7-7 and J usage is TRBJ1-3; TRBD1 aligns across 9 bases. Germline CDR1 is SSHAT and CDR2 is FNYEAQ (reference sequence). With 1 base clipped from V and 3 bases from J, the junction kept 4 bases outside the gene matches. The CDR3 has 16 residues. Here the CDR3 DNA reads TGTGCCAGCAGCTTAGACAGGGGGCTAGATGGAAACACCATATATTTT. Its translation is CASSLDRGLDGNTIYF.

V usage is TRBV5-1 and J usage is TRBJ2-5; D not resolved. The CDR3 is 12 residues long. From germline, CDR1 is SGHRS and CDR2 YFSETQ. The V and J ends lost 4 bases and 2 bases respectively, with 6 bases between them. The CDR3 bases are TGCGCCAGCAGCGCGACACAAGAGACCCAGTACTTC. This translates into CASSATQETQYF.

Only a few counts were recorded for this clone. The chain carries TRBV5-4 and TRBJ1-3; D possibly corresponds to TRBD1 (6 bases). Germline-derived CDR1 and CDR2 are SGHNT and YYREEE (reference sequence). Trimming took 5 bases from V and 4 from J, leaving 13 bases between them. CDR3 length: 14 residues. CDR3 coding DNA: TGTGCCAGCAGGTCAGGGGTGGCCGGAAACACCATATATTTT. This codes for CASRSGVAGNTIYF. The full variable domain, its missing parts supplied by reference TRBV5-4 and TRBJ1-3, is ETGVTQSPTHLIKTRGQQVTLRCSSQSGHNTVSWYQQALGQGPQFIFQYYREEENGRGNFPPRFSGLQFPNYSSELNVNALELDDSALYLCASRSGVAGNTIYFGEGSWLTVV.

The chain has TRBV7-9 and TRBJ1-5; D is unresolved. The CDR3 contains 14 residues. Deletions cut 5 bases from V and 4 bases from J, with 12 bases between. Germline V gene data show CDR1 as SEHNR and CDR2 as FQNEAQ (reference sequence). This chain's CDR3 is CASSPFRGNQPQHF. The CDR3 bases are TGTGCCAGCAGCCCCTTTAGAGGGAATCAGCCCCAGCATTTT.

This clone has a handful of counts. The V gene is TRBV6-5, the J gene TRBJ1-1; TRBD1 matches at 10 bases. This CDR3 contains 12 residues. After removal of 8 bases from V and 3 bases from J, the junction contained 0 bases not matched to a gene. CDR1 and CDR2 from the germline V gene are MNHEY and SVGAGI. The DNA of the CDR3 is TGTGCCAGCGGACAGGGGGACACTGAAGCTTTCTTT. It yields the protein CASGQGDTEAFF.

A remark on this clone: The sample has other DNA sequences that encode this CDR3 too. This chain uses TRBV14 with TRBJ1-2, with no clear D. The CDR3 extends over 12 amino acids. CDR1 and CDR2 from the germline V gene are SGHDN and FVKESK. V shed 1 base and J shed 5 bases, with 5 bases lying between them. The CDR3 region is CASSQALYGYTF. The CDR3 nucleotides read TGTGCCAGCAGCCAAGCGTTGTATGGCTACACCTTC.

Here the CDR3 DNA reads TGTGCCAGTACCCCGGACCTCCGGGACAGACAACCAAAACTGTTTTTT. Its protein product is CASTPDLRDRQPKLFF. The chain couples TRBV19 to TRBJ1-4; 7 nucleotides align to TRBD1. There are 16 residues in the CDR3. The V segment lost 7 bases and the J segment 10 bases; nucleotides outside the gene matches: 18. Germline V gives CDR1 LNHDA, CDR2 SQIVND (reference sequence).

On this clone itself: This sample also contains other DNA sequences that code for the same CDR3. The chain couples TRBV5-1 to TRBJ2-1; D uncertain. This CDR3 comprises 15 residues. Trimming stripped 0 bases from V and 0 bases from J, with 7 bases between. CDR1 and CDR2 from the germline V gene are SGHRS and YFSETQ. The CDR3 protein is CASSLAESSYNEQFF. The CDR3 nucleotides read TGCGCCAGCAGCTTGGCGGAGAGCTCCTACAATGAGCAGTTCTTC.

V usage is TRBV11-2 and J usage is TRBJ1-6, with TRBD1 as a possible D gene (6 bases). The CDR3 is 17 residues long. CDR1 is SGHAT, CDR2 FQNNGV, per germline. V was pared by 5 bases and J by 0 bases, with 14 bases between. The CDR3 is CASSPRGASSYNSPLHF. The CDR3 DNA is TGTGCCAGCAGCCCCAGGGGCGCCAGCTCCTATAATTCACCCCTCCACTTT.

V usage is TRBV20-1 and J usage is TRBJ2-3; 9 nucleotides match TRBD2. The CDR3 is 15 residues long. V was pared by 3 bases and J by 6 bases, with 10 bases of the junction left unmatched. Germline V gene lookup returns CDR1 DFQATT and CDR2 SNEGSKA (reference sequence). CDR3 loop: CSASTSGLNRDTQYF. The CDR3 nucleotides are TGCAGTGCTAGTACTAGCGGGCTGAATAGGGATACGCAGTATTTT.

The chain links TRBV5-1 to TRBJ2-5; 7 bases match TRBD1. Trimming took 4 bases from V and 7 from J; bases not matched to a gene: 7. The germline gives CDR1 SGHRS, CDR2 YFSETQ. The CDR3 consists of 13 residues. The CDR3: CASSLDREGTQYF. The CDR3 nucleotides read TGCGCCAGCAGCCTTGACAGGGAAGGGACCCAGTACTTC. The entire variable domain, with the rest obtained from reference TRBV5-1 and TRBJ2-5, is as follows: KAGVTQTPRYLIKTRGQQVTLSCSPISGHRSVSWYQQTPGQGLQFLFEYFSETQRNKGNFPGRFSGRQFSNSRSEMNVSTLELGDSALYLCASSLDREGTQYFGPGTRLLVL.

V gene TRBV4-2 combines with J gene TRBJ2-2, with 16 bases lining up with TRBD2. The J segment lost 7 bases and the V segment lost 4 bases, leaving 3 bases of the junction unmatched. The CDR3 extends over 16 amino acids. Germline V CDR1 and CDR2: LGHNA, YNFKEQ. The CDR3 sequence is CASSRGTSGRVGELFF. The DNA of the CDR3 is TGTGCCAGCAGCCGGGGGACTAGCGGGAGGGTCGGGGAGCTGTTTTTT.

This clone showed up just a few times. Other DNA sequences in the same sample also yield this CDR3. The CDR3 loop reads CASSLSRTGRGNTEAFF. CDR3 nucleotide sequence: TGCGCCAGCAGCTTGTCCCGGACAGGGCGGGGGAACACTGAAGCTTTCTTT. J is TRBJ1-1 and V is TRBV5-1; 8 bases fit TRBD1. The CDR3 spans 17 residues. Per the germline V gene, CDR1 is SGHRS and CDR2 is YFSETQ. V trimming: 1 base; J trimming: 1 base; junction bases outside the gene matches: 9.

The rearrangement joins TRBV24-1 to TRBJ1-4; no reliable D call. CDR3 length: 16 residues. Germline V gene lookup returns CDR1 KGHDR and CDR2 SFDVKD. V was trimmed by 2 bases and J by 2 bases, leaving 11 bases between them. The CDR3 region is CATSDSGRGTNEKLFF. The CDR3 nucleotides read TGTGCCACCAGTGATTCGGGGAGAGGGACTAATGAAAAACTGTTTTTT.

The chain carries TRBV27 and TRBJ2-7; D is unresolved. The CDR3 length is 12 residues. Germline CDR1 is MNHEY and CDR2 is SMNVEV (reference sequence). V was clipped by 6 bases and J by 2 bases, with 8 bases between them. CDR3 nucleotides: TGTGCCAGCAGGGAGAAACCCTACGAGCAGTACTTC. Its translation: CASREKPYEQYF.

The chain couples TRBV9 to TRBJ1-2; D possibly corresponds to TRBD1 (6 bases). The germline V and J ends were trimmed by 6 bases and 6 bases, with 18 bases remaining between them. This CDR3 spans 14 amino acids. Germline V lookup: CDR1 SGDLS, CDR2 YYNGEE. CDR3 in amino acids: CASTWGQGQDGYTF. For the CDR3, the DNA is TGTGCCAGCACCTGGGGGCAGGGCCAGGATGGCTACACCTTC.